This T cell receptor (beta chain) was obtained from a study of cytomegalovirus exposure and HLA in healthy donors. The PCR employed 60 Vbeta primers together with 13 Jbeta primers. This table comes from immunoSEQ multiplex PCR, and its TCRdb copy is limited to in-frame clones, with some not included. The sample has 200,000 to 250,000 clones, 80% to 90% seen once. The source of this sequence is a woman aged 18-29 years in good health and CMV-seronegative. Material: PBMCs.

The CDR3 spells CASSQNRGWGTDTQYF. The CDR3 DNA reads as TGCGCCAGCAGCCAGAATCGGGGATGGGGCACAGATACGCAGTATTTT. The chain recombines TRBV5-1 with TRBJ2-3; the D gene is possibly TRBD2 (5 bases). V lost 4 bases and J lost 1, with 16 bases in between. Germline V gene sequence: CDR1 SGHRS, CDR2 YFSETQ. This CDR3 has 16 amino acids. Variable domain in full (rest from reference TRBV5-1 and TRBJ2-3): KAGVTQTPRYLIKTRGQQVTLSCSPISGHRSVSWYQQTPGQGLQFLFEYFSETQRNKGNFPGRFSGRQFSNSRSEMNVSTLELGDSALYLCASSQNRGWGTDTQYFGPGTRLTVL.